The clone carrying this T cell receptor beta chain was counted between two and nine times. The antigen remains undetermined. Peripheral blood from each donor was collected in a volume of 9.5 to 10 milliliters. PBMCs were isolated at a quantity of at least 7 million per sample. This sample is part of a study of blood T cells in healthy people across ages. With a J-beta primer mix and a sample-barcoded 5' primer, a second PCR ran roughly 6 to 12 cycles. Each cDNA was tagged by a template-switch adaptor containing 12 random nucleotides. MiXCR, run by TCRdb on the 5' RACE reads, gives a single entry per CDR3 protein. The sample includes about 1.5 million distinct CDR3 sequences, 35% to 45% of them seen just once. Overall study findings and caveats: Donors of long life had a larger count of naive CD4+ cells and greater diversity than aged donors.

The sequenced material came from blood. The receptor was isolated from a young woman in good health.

The CDR3 loop is CASSHPERGVQTQYF. The CDR3 bases are TGTGCCAGCAGCCATCCGGAGCGGGGGGTTCAAACGCAGTATTTT. The genes are TRBV7-2 and TRBJ2-3; 9 positions match TRBD2. The CDR3 consists of 15 residues. The ends lost 5 bases at V and 9 bases at J; junction bases unmatched: 12. Per germline, CDR1 SGHTA and CDR2 FQGNSA.